This note documents a single T cell receptor (beta chain) sequence. It has no known antigen specificity. The record has no base qualities; no much larger clone is one base away. Spanning cysteine to phenylalanine, the CDR3 consists of 16 amino acids. Only CDR3 DNA is held: 48 bases, read in frame from base 1. CDR1 and CDR2 were assigned from the germline V gene as SGHTA and FQGNSA. V and J are trimmed by 6 bases and 6 bases, and the gene matches miss 12 bases of the junction. The record originates from a study of shared clonotypes between healthy human individuals (dated by TCRdb to the early 2020s). Looking at the study overall: The cohort comprised a couple of women and a few men aged 18 to 49 years. For each donor, CD4 naive and CD4 memory were each given three plates, CD8 naive was given two plates, and CD8 memory was given one plate. To estimate repertoire size and how much clonotype sharing occurs between individuals, the study deeply sequenced the blood TCR repertoires of several healthy adults. Libraries were prepared and TCR repertoires were sequenced by different laboratories using diverse techniques, in order to increase sequencing depth and limit assay-specific biases. Leukapheresis yielded between about 0.94 and 9.5 billion PBMCs per donor. Summary of the overall study and its limitations: Sampling was restricted to blood, and TCR repertoires in tissue are likely to differ from TCR repertoires in blood. Naive subsets generally had larger estimated clonotype richness than memory subsets. Incomplete sequencing was indicated by rarefaction of sorted-subset datasets, despite the large sequencing depth. Compared with non-shared clonotypes, the clonotypes found in all four sorted-subset donors had higher generation probabilities. Sharing across a few donors was observed for roughly 5.4% of naive CD4, 3% to 3.5% of naive CD8, about 2.3% of memory CD4, and roughly 0.4% of memory CD8 clonotypes. Pairwise subsampling indicated that sequencing depth was expected to affect the degree of clonotype sharing among donors. Because the study included only a small number of donors, the genetic and exposure-history diversity represented was limited.

Using the deep immunoSEQ assay, TCR CDR3 regions were amplified from genomic DNA by multiplex PCR. Extracted genomic DNA from each cell subset was distributed evenly across all wells of several immunoSEQ 96-well plates, and each plate was treated as a replicate. For sorted subsets, around 0.2 ug genomic DNA, equal to 30,000 to 35,000 T cell genomes, was loaded into each replicate PCR. Purified libraries were quantified with a Qubit 3.0 fluorometer, sized on a Bioanalyzer 2100, and re-quantified with the KAPA Library Quantification kit. A separate single-read 150-cycle Illumina NextSeq 550 flow cell was used to sequence each immunoSEQ 96-well plate. The source study handled its data this way. Because the immunoSEQ output held only junctional sequences and lacked quality scores, the filtering could not match the filtering applied to full-length reads. To assign V/J genes and CDR3, sequences were annotated using PyIR, a Python wrapper for IgBLAST v1.9, with IMGT germline references. Reads were removed for weak V/J assignments (E-value above 1e-6), missing CDR3, stop codons, out-of-frame junctions, or ambiguous translated residues. V3J clonotypes were defined as sequences sharing an identical inferred V gene, J gene, and CDR3 amino acid sequence. To compute the percentage overlap between repertoires, the number of shared unique clonotypes was divided by the size of the smaller repertoire. Three approaches were used to assess repertoire richness: RTK rarefaction, the Chao1 estimator, and Recon v2.1 estimates of unobserved clonotypes. Generation probabilities were computed with OLGA for all TCRbeta clonotypes obtained by the gDNA method from several donors. In TCRdb, the immuneACCESS table is reduced to in-frame sequences with V and J assigned. These tables do not hold every clone; where another copy was compared, an unresolved V gene accounts for under half, and the others remain unexplained. That table furnishes V, J and clone size, whereas the DNA furnished D and trimming. The table for this sample lists approximately 2.3 million clones; approximately 93% of them were counted only once. 0.35% to 0.5% of the sample goes to the ten largest clones.

The donors were healthy, HIV-negative adults who had no recently reported acute infections or vaccinations. All donors were Caucasian adults living in Nashville, Tennessee, USA. CD4+ T cells were enriched by magnetic negative selection, after which naive cells were positively selected on CD45RA and the negative fraction was taken as the memory subset. After blood collection by leukapheresis, PBMCs were isolated using Ficoll-Histopaque density gradient centrifugation and then cryopreserved in the vapor phase of liquid nitrogen. Analytical flow cytometry was used to check the purity and quantity of every magnetically sorted T cell population. Genomic DNA was isolated from every sorted fraction and measured by UV absorbance on a Nanodrop 2000c.

The receptor was derived from a man between 18 and 35 years old in good health. Some clones in this sample may be carry-over from other donors' samples. The receptor chain draws on TRBV7-2 and TRBJ2-5; 11 central bases correspond to TRBD2. Sequencing used naive CD4+ T cells from PBMCs. This sample's cell subset or site label indicates: CD45RA+ positively selected. The DNA is TGTGCCAGCAGACTAAGGCTAGCGGGAGGCCCGCAGACCCAGTACTTC. This yields the protein CASRLRLAGGPQTQYF.